Following are 19 T cell receptor beta chains from one sample sequenced in a study of T cell responses to AZD1222 COVID-19 vaccine. The data were produced by immunoSEQ multiplex PCR, yet TCRdb's version contains in-frame clones alone and is incomplete. Of about 190,000 clones in the sample, almost 95% were seen once. Sequenced material: peripheral blood, taken on day 0 of AZD1222 vaccination. These TCRs come from an adult in good health.

The CDR3 protein is CASYRTGDTYEQYF. The CDR3 nucleotides are TGTGCCAGCTACCGGACAGGGGATACCTACGAGCAGTACTTC. This chain links TRBV6-5 with TRBJ2-7; TRBD1 agrees at 9 bases. The CDR3 loop spans 14 amino acids. J was trimmed by 2 bases and V by 8 bases; bases with no gene match: 7. CDR1 is MNHEY and CDR2 is SVGAGI in the germline V gene.

V and J are TRBV18 and TRBJ1-1; 7 positions agree with TRBD1. The CDR3 is 13 residues long. Germline lookup yields CDR1 KGHSH and CDR2 LQKENI. With 8 bases clipped from V and 2 bases from J, the junction kept 5 bases outside the gene matches. CDR3: CASQGQPNTEAFF. In DNA, the CDR3 is TGTGCCAGCCAGGGACAGCCTAACACTGAAGCTTTCTTT. The full variable domain, rest sourced from reference TRBV18 and TRBJ1-1, is NAGVMQNPRHLVRRRGQEARLRCSPMKGHSHVYWYRQLPEEGLKFMVYLQKENIIDESGMPKERFSAEFPKEGPSILRIQQVVRGDSAAYFCASQGQPNTEAFFGQGTRLTVV.

This sequence joins TRBV20-1 and TRBJ2-1; the D gene could be TRBD1 or TRBD2 (5 bases each). Germline CDR1 is DFQATT and CDR2 is SNEGSKA (reference sequence). CDR3 length equals 11 residues. The CDR3 nucleotides read TGCCCGCAGGGTGCCAGGACTCAGCAGTTCTTC. Residues: CPQGARTQQFF.

The chain employs TRBV28 and TRBJ2-1, with D unresolved. V lost 5 bases to trimming and J lost 2 bases, with 13 bases between them. Germline V gives CDR1 MDHEN, CDR2 SYDVKM. This CDR3 region has 15 residues. CDR3 DNA: TGTGCCAGCAGTCCCCGGGCCCCAACCTACAATGAGCAGTTCTTC. It specifies CASSPRAPTYNEQFF.

The chain has TRBV15 and TRBJ2-2; 7 bases agree with TRBD2. This CDR3 is 17 amino acids long. The germline gives CDR1 LNHNV, CDR2 YYDKDF (reference sequence). The J segment lost 0 bases and the V segment lost 0 bases, leaving 4 bases of the junction unmatched. The CDR3 is CATSRDEGRANTGELFF. The CDR3 DNA reads as TGTGCCACCAGCAGAGATGAGGGGAGGGCGAACACCGGGGAGCTGTTTTTT.

This clone was seen only once. The chain couples TRBV28 to TRBJ1-1, with D maybe TRBD1 (6 bases). This CDR3 is 13 amino acids long. Germline V lookup: CDR1 MDHEN, CDR2 SYDVKM. V lost 6 bases to trimming and J lost 6 bases, with 14 bases between them. CDR3 sequence reads: CASRYNRASEAFF. CDR3 DNA sequence: TGTGCCAGCAGATATAACAGGGCCTCTGAAGCTTTCTTT. The full variable domain, completed using reference TRBV28 and TRBJ1-1, is DVKVTQSSRYLVKRTGEKVFLECVQDMDHENMFWYRQDPGLGLRLIYFSYDVKMKEKGDIPEGYSVSREKKERFSLILESASTNQTSMYLCASRYNRASEAFFGQGTRLTVV.

The rearrangement uses TRBV3-1 (or the pseudogene TRBV3-2) and TRBJ1-2; D might be TRBD1 (5 bases). The CDR3 runs 14 residues. Germline V lookup: CDR1 LGHDT, CDR2 YNNKEL (reference sequence). V lost 0 bases and J lost 4, with 9 bases in between. The CDR3 bases are TGTGCCAGCAGCCAAGATTCAGGGATCTATGGCTACACCTTC. This translates into CASSQDSGIYGYTF.

The chain uses TRBV10-3 and TRBJ1-5, with D maybe TRBD1 (5 bases). Germline V gene data show CDR1 as ENHRY and CDR2 as SYGVKD. Trimming stripped 2 bases from V and 7 bases from J, with 18 bases between. The CDR3 length is 16 residues. Here the CDR3 reads CAISEEGRGSGQPQHF. CDR3 bases: TGTGCCATCAGTGAGGAGGGACGTGGGAGTGGCCAGCCCCAGCATTTT.

This chain connects TRBV5-6 to TRBJ1-6; tentative D call: TRBD1 (5 bases). Germline-derived CDR1 and CDR2 are SGHDT and YYEEEE. Trimming removed 2 bases from V and 2 bases from J, with 8 bases in between. The CDR3 covers 15 residues. CDR3 in amino acids: CASSLRGTYNSPLHF. The CDR3 nucleotides are TGTGCCAGCAGCTTAAGGGGAACCTATAATTCACCCCTCCACTTT.

V usage is TRBV4-2 and J usage is TRBJ2-7; TRBD2 aligns across 10 bases. CDR3 length: 17 residues. Trimming removed 1 base from V and 4 bases from J; junction bases left unmatched: 10. CDR1 and CDR2 from the germline V gene are LGHNA and YNFKEQ. CDR3 nucleotides: TGTGCCAGCAGCCAAGTTGGACCTAGCGGGAGAGTTTACGAGCAGTACTTC. It yields the protein CASSQVGPSGRVYEQYF.

The chain is built from TRBV25-1 and TRBJ2-1; D is possibly TRBD2 (6 bases). CDR3 length: 15 residues. Trimming cost V 1 base and J 4 bases, with 11 bases left between them. CDR1 is MGHDK, CDR2 SYGVNS, per germline. CDR3 region: CASSELASAYNEQFF. Written as DNA, the CDR3 is TGTGCCAGCAGTGAATTGGCTAGCGCGTACAATGAGCAGTTCTTC.

Of note for this clone: The sample holds other DNA sequences that translate to the same CDR3. The V and J genes are TRBV2 and TRBJ1-5; no firm D call. Germline V gene sequence: CDR1 SNHLY, CDR2 FYNNEI. V was trimmed by 3 bases and J by 3 bases, leaving 6 bases between them. The CDR3 is 13 residues long. The CDR3 coding sequence is TGTGCCAGCAGTGAGGATCTCAATCAGCCCCAGCATTTT. Residues: CASSEDLNQPQHF.

J is TRBJ2-1 and V is TRBV6-1; TRBD2 matches 8 bases. CDR1 and CDR2 from the germline V gene are MNHNS and SASEGT. The junction had 12 bases not matched to a gene; V was cut back by 4 bases and J by 7 bases. The CDR3 contains 16 residues. The CDR3 here is CASSAVAGGFGNEQFF. The CDR3, as DNA: TGTGCCAGCAGTGCAGTGGCGGGAGGCTTCGGGAATGAGCAGTTCTTC.

V and J are TRBV4-2 and TRBJ2-1; no clear D gene. This CDR3 contains 14 residues. Germline loops: CDR1 LGHNA, CDR2 YNFKEQ. V was shortened by 0 bases and J by 4 bases, with 7 bases between the two germline ends. The CDR3 region has the DNA TGTGCCAGCAGCCAAGATAGCTTTTACAATGAGCAGTTCTTC. Residues: CASSQDSFYNEQFF.

This clone was found once. The rearrangement uses TRBV5-1 and TRBJ2-1, with D possibly being TRBD2 (6 bases). The germline V gene encodes CDR1 SGHRS and CDR2 YFSETQ. CDR3 length: 16 amino acids. V lost 6 bases to trimming and J lost 7 bases, with 23 bases between them. The CDR3 region has the DNA TGCGCCAGCAAGGTGGGTGGGACTGGTATTTGGAATGAGCAGTTCTTC. Its translation: CASKVGGTGIWNEQFF.

The chain carries TRBV6-1 and TRBJ1-2; TRBD1 might be the D (5 bases). The CDR3 is 14 residues long. Germline V lookup: CDR1 MNHNS, CDR2 SASEGT. Deletions cut 2 bases from V and 8 bases from J, with 15 bases between. For the CDR3, the DNA is TGTGCCAGCAGTGAACGGTCTAAGGACACCGGCTACACCTTC. Its protein is CASSERSKDTGYTF.

The chain uses TRBV9 and TRBJ2-3; D may correspond to TRBD1 or TRBD2 (5 bases each). Germline CDR1 is SGDLS and CDR2 is YYNGEE. The CDR3 is 15 residues long. V shed 0 bases and J shed 5 bases, with 13 bases lying between them. CDR3 sequence (DNA): TGTGCCAGCAGCGTAGTAAGTGGGACGGGAGATACGCAGTATTTT. The encoded protein is CASSVVSGTGDTQYF.

The J gene is TRBJ2-2, the V gene TRBV7-9; TRBD1 agrees at 9 bases. Trimming took 5 bases from V and 7 from J; bases not matched to a gene: 5. Germline assignment: CDR1 SEHNR and CDR2 FQNEAQ (reference sequence). This CDR3 region has 14 residues. CDR3 amino acids: CASSRGTGYGELFF. The CDR3, as DNA: TGTGCCAGCAGCCGGGGGACAGGGTACGGGGAGCTGTTTTTT.

The rearrangement uses TRBV5-4 and TRBJ2-1, with 11 bases fitting TRBD2. There are 16 residues in the CDR3. Germline V gene sequence: CDR1 SGHNT, CDR2 YYREEE (reference sequence). Losses at the gene ends were 4 bases for V and 0 bases for J; bases not matched to a gene: 3. Here the CDR3 reads CASSAGTSGSYNEQFF. The CDR3 DNA follows: TGTGCCAGCAGCGCAGGGACTAGCGGCTCCTACAATGAGCAGTTCTTC.